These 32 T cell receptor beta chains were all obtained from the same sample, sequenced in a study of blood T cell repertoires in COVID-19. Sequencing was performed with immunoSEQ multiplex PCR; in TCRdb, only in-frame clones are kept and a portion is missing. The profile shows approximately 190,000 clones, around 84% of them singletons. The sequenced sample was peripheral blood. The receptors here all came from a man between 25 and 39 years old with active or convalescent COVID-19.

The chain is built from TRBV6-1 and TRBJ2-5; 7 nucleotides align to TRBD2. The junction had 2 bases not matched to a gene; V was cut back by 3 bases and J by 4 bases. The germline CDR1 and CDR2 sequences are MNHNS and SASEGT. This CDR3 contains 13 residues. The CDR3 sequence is CASSDAGVETQYF. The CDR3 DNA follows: TGTGCCAGCAGTGATGCGGGGGTAGAGACCCAGTACTTC.

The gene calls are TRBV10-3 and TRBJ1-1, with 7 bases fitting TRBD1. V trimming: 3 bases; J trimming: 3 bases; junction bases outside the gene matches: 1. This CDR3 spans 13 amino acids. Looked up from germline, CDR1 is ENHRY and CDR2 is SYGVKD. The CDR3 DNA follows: TGTGCCATCAGTGAAACAGGGGACACTGAAGCTTTCTTT. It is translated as CAISETGDTEAFF.

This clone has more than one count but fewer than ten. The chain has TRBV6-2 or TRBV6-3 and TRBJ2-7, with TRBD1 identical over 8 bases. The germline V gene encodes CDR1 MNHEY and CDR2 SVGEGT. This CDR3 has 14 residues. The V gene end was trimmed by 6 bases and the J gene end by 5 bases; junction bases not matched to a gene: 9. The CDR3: CASSSWTGFDEQYF. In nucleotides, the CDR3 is TGTGCCAGCAGCTCCTGGACAGGGTTCGACGAGCAGTACTTC.

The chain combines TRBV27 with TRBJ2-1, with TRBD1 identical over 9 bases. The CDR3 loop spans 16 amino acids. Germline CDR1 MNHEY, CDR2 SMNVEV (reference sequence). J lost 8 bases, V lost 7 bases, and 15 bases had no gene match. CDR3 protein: CASTAGTGFRKYEQFF. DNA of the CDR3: TGTGCCAGCACGGCAGGGACAGGGTTTCGGAAGTATGAGCAGTTCTTC.

The CDR3: CASTLTGGRTEAFF. In DNA, the CDR3 is TGTGCCAGCACCCTGACAGGGGGTAGGACTGAAGCTTTCTTT. The gene calls are TRBV5-5 and TRBJ1-1; 9 positions agree with TRBD1. With 6 bases clipped from V and 5 bases from J, the junction kept 8 bases outside the gene matches. Germline V lookup: CDR1 SGHKS, CDR2 YYEKEE (reference sequence). CDR3 length: 14 amino acids. Variable domain in full (rest from reference TRBV5-5 and TRBJ1-1): DAGVTQSPTHLIKTRGQQVTLRCSPISGHKSVSWYQQVLGQGPQFIFQYYEKEERGRGNFPDRFSARQFPNYSSELNVNALLLGDSALYLCASTLTGGRTEAFFGQGTRLTVV.

The CDR3 region has the DNA TGTGCCAGCAGTGAGCAGGGGACAGACCTTACCTCTGGGGCCAACGTCCTGACTTTC. Translating gives CASSEQGTDLTSGANVLTF. The rearrangement uses TRBV6-1 and TRBJ2-6; 7 nucleotides align to TRBD1. This CDR3 has 19 residues. V shed 3 bases, J shed 0 bases, and the junction held 11 bases outside the gene matches. Germline CDR1 and CDR2: MNHNS and SASEGT.

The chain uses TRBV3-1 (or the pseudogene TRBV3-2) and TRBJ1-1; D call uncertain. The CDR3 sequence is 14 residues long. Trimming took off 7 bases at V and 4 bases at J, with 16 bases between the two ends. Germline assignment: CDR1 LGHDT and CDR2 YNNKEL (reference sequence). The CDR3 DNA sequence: TGTGCCAGCACCCCCAGTGGAGGCACCACTGAAGCTTTCTTT. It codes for CASTPSGGTTEAFF.

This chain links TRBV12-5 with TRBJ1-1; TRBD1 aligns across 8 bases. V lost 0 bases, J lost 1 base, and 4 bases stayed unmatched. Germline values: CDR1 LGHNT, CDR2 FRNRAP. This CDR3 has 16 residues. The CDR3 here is CASGLVHGQGNTEAFF. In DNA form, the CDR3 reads TGTGCTAGTGGTTTGGTACACGGACAGGGGAACACTGAAGCTTTCTTT.

CDR3 sequence (DNA): TGTGCCAGCAGCCCAGGGACAGGGGGTTTCACAGATACGCAGTATTTT. The encoded protein is CASSPGTGGFTDTQYF. The rearrangement uses TRBV7-6 and TRBJ2-3; 11 bases align to TRBD1. With 5 bases clipped from V and 2 bases from J, the junction kept 6 bases outside the gene matches. CDR1 and CDR2 from the germline V gene are SGHVS and FNYEAQ. The CDR3 has 16 amino acids.

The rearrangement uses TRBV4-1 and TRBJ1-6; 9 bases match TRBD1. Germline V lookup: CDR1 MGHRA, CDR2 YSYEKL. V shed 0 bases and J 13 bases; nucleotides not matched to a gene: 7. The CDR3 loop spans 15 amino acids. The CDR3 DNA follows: TGCGCCAGCAGCCAAGATTCGGGACAGGGCCGGCCCCTCCACTTT. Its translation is CASSQDSGQGRPLHF.

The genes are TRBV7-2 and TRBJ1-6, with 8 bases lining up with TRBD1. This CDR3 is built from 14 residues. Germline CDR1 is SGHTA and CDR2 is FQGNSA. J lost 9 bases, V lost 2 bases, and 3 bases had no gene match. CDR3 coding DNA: TGTGCCAGCAGCTTACCAGGGGGCGGTTCACCCCTCCACTTT. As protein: CASSLPGGGSPLHF.

CDR3 DNA: TGCAGTGCTAGTAGAATGACAGGGGGCGGCAATTCACCCCTCCACTTT. Translation gives CSASRMTGGGNSPLHF. The J gene is TRBJ1-6, the V gene TRBV20-1; 10 nucleotides line up with TRBD1. With V trimmed by 3 bases and J by 7 bases, 9 bases remained unmatched. There are 16 residues in the CDR3. Germline V lookup: CDR1 DFQATT, CDR2 SNEGSKA (reference sequence).

CDR3 sequence reads: CASTPWVRSREKLFF. The CDR3 nucleotides read TGTGCCAGCACCCCGTGGGTTAGGAGTAGGGAAAAACTGTTTTTT. The chain carries TRBV6-5 and TRBJ1-4, with unresolved D. CDR3 length: 15 residues. With 7 bases removed from V and 8 bases from J, the gap between germline ends came to 20 bases. Per the germline V gene, CDR1 is MNHEY and CDR2 is SVGAGI.

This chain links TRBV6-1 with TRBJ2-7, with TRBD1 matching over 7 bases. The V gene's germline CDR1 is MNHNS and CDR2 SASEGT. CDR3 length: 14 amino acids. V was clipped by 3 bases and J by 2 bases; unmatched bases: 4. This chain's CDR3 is CASSELTGTYEQYF. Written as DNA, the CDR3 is TGTGCCAGCAGTGAGCTGACAGGGACCTACGAGCAGTACTTC.

CDR3 protein: CASSYGIPGTVNEKLFF. CDR3 nucleotide sequence: TGCGCCAGCAGTTACGGGATCCCCGGGACAGTTAATGAAAAACTGTTTTTT. The chain is built from TRBV10-1 and TRBJ1-4; 7 bases are shared with TRBD1. J was trimmed by 4 bases and V by 5 bases; bases with no gene match: 13. Germline values: CDR1 WNHNN, CDR2 SYGVQD (reference sequence). The CDR3 extends over 17 amino acids.

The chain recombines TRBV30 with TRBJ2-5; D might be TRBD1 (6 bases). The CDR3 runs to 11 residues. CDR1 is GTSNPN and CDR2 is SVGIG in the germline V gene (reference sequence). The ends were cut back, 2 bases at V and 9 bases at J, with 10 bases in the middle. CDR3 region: CAWSIEGAQYF. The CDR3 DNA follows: TGTGCCTGGAGTATCGAGGGGGCCCAGTACTTC.

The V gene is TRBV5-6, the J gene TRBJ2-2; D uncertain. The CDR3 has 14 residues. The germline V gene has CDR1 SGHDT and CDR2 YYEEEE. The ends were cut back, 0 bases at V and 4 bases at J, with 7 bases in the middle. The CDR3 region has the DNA TGTGCCAGCAGCTTGGTGGCCAGCACCGGGGAGCTGTTTTTT. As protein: CASSLVASTGELFF. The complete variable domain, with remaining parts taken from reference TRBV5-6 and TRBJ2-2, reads DAGVTQSPTHLIKTRGQQVTLRCSPKSGHDTVSWYQQALGQGPQFIFQYYEEEERQRGNFPDRFSGHQFPNYSSELNVNALLLGDSALYLCASSLVASTGELFFGEGSRLTVL.

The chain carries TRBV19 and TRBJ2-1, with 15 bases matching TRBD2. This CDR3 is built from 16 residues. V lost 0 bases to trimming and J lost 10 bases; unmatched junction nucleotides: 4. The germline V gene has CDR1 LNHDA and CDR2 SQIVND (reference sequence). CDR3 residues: CASSIEGLAGGGEQFF. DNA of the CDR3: TGTGCCAGTAGTATAGAGGGACTAGCGGGGGGTGGCGAGCAGTTCTTC.

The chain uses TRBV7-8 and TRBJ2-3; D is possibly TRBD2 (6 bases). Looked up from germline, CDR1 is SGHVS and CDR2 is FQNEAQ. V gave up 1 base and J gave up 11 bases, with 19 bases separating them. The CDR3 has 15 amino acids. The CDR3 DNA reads TGTGCCAGCAGCTTAGACCAGAAGACTAGTTTTTTGCAGTATTTT. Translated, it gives CASSLDQKTSFLQYF.

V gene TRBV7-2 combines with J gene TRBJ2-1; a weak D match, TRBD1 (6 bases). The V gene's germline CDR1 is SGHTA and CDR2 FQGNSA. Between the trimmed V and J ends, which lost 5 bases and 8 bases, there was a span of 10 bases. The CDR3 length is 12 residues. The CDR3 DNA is TGTGCCAGCAGCGCGGACAGCCATGAGCAGTTCTTC. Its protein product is CASSADSHEQFF.

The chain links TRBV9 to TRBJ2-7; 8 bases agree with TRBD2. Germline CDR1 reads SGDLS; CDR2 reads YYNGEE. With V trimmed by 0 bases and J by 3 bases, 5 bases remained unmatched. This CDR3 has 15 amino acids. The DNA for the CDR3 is TGTGCCAGCAGCGTAGGTCTCGCGGGAGGCTACGAGCAGTACTTC. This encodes CASSVGLAGGYEQYF.

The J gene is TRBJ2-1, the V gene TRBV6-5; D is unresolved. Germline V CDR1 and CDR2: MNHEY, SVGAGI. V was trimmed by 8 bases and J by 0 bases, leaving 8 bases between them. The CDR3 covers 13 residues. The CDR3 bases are TGTGCCAGCTATAGGAGCTCCTACAATGAGCAGTTCTTC. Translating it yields CASYRSSYNEQFF.

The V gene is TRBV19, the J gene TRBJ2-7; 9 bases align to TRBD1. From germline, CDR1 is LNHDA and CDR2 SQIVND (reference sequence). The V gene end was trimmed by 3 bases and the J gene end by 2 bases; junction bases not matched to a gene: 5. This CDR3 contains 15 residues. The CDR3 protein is CASSIGTGNPYEQYF. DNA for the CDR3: TGTGCCAGTAGTATCGGGACAGGGAATCCCTACGAGCAGTACTTC.

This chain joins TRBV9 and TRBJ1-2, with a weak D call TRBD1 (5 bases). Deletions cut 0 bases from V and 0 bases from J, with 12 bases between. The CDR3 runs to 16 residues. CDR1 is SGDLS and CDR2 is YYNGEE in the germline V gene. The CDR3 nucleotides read TGTGCCAGCAGCGTAGATGCAGGGATTCCTAACTATGGCTACACCTTC. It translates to CASSVDAGIPNYGYTF.

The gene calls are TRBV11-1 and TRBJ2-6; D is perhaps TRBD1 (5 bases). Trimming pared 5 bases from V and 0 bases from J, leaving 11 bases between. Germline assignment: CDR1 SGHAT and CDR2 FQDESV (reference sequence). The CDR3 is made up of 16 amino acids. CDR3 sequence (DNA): TGTGCCAGCAGCGACGGACAACGCTCTGGGGCCAACGTCCTGACTTTC. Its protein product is CASSDGQRSGANVLTF.

Here the CDR3 reads CASSRGMGQSNTIYF. The CDR3 DNA reads as TGTGCCAGCAGTCGGGGAATGGGCCAGTCCAACACCATATATTTT. This chain joins TRBV5-8 and TRBJ1-3; no clear D gene. Trimming stripped 5 bases from V and 7 bases from J, with 19 bases between. Germline assignment: CDR1 SGHTS and CDR2 YDEGEE. This CDR3 region has 15 residues.

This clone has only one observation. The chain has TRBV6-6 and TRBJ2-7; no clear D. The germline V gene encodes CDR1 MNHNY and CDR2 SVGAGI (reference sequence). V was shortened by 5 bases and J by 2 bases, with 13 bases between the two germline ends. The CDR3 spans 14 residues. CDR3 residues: CASSPTRPTYEQYV. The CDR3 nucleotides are TGTGCCAGCAGTCCAACACGTCCCACCTACGAGCAGTACGTC.

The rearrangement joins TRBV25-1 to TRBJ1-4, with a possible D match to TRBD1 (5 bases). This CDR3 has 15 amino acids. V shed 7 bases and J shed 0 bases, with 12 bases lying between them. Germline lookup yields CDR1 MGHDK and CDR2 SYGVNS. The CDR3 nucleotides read TGTGCCAGCAAAGGACACTATACAACTAATGAAAAACTGTTTTTT. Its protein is CASKGHYTTNEKLFF.

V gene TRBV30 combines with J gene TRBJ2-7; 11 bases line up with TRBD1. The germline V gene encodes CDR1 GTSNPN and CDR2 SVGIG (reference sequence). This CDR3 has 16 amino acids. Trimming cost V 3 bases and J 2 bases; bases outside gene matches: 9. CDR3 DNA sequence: TGTGCCTGGAGGGGGATTGGGACAGGGGGTACCTACGAGCAGTACTTC. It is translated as CAWRGIGTGGTYEQYF.

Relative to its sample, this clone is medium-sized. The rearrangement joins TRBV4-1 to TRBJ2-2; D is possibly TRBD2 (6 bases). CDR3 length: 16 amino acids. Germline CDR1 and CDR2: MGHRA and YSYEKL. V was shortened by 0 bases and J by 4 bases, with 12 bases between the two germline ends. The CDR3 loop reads CASSQESGALTGELFF. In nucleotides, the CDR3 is TGCGCCAGCAGCCAAGAATCGGGAGCCCTCACCGGGGAGCTGTTTTTT.

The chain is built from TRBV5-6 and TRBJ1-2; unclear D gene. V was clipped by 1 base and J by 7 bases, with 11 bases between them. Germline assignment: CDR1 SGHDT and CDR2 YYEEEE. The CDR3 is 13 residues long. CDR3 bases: TGTGCCAGCAGCTTGCCCGGGGATGGTGGCTACACCTTC. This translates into CASSLPGDGGYTF.

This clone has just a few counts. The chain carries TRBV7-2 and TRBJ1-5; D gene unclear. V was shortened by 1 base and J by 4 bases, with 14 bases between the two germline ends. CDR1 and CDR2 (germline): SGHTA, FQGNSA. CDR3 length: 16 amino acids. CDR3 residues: CASSLEAGWGNQPQHF. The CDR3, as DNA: TGTGCCAGCAGCTTAGAGGCGGGTTGGGGAAATCAGCCCCAGCATTTT. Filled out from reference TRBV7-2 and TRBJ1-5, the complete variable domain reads GAGVSQSPSNKVTEKGKDVELRCDPISGHTALYWYRQSLGQGLEFLIYFQGNSAPDKSGLPSDRFSAERTGGSVSTLTIQRTQQEDSAVYLCASSLEAGWGNQPQHFGDGTRLSIL.